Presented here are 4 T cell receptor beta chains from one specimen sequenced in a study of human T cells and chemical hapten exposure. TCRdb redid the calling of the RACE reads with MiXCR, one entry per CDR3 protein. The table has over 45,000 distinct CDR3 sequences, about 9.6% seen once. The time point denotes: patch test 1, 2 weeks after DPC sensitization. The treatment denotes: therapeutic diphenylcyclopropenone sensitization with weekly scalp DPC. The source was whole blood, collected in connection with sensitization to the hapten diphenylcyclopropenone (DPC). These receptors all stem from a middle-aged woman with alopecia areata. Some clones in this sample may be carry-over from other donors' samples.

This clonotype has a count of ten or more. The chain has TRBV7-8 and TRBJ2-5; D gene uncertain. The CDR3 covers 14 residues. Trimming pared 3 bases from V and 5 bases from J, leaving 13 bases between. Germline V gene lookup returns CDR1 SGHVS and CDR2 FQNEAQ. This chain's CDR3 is CASSLLRTAETQYF. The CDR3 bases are TGTGCCAGCAGCTTGCTAAGGACGGCGGAGACCCAGTACTTC.

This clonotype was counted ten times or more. CDR3 in DNA: TGCGCCAGCAGCTTGGTGGCGGGTTCCGGGGACTACACCTTC. This sequence encodes CASSLVAGSGDYTF. The J gene is TRBJ1-2, the V gene TRBV5-1, with no clear D. The V and J ends lost 0 bases and 10 bases respectively, with 16 bases between them. The CDR3 contains 14 residues. Germline V CDR1 and CDR2: SGHRS, YFSETQ.

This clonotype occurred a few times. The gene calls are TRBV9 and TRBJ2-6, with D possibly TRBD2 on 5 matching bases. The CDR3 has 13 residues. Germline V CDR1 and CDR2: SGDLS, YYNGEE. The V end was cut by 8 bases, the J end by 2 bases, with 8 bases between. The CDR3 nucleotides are TGTGCCAGGAAGCGGACTGGGGCCAACGTCCTGACTTTC. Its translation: CARKRTGANVLTF.

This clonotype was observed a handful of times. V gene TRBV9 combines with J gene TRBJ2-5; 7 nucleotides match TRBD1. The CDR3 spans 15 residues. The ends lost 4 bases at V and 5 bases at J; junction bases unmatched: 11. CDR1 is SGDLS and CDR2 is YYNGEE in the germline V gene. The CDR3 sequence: CASSPSRQGVETQYF. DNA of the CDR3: TGTGCCAGCAGCCCTAGCCGACAGGGTGTTGAGACCCAGTACTTC.